Listed below are T cell receptor beta chains from one sample, sequenced in a study of blood T cell repertoires in COVID-19. Clones were read by immunoSEQ multiplex PCR, and TCRdb kept only the in-frame ones, dropping some. The sample consists of a few hundred thousand clones, about 89% of them appearing once. Specimen: peripheral blood. The origin of the receptors is a man aged 25 to 40 with acute or convalescent COVID-19. Both conserved end residues are part of each CDR3. Each record gives: J gene, V gene, clone size, D gene, CDR3 protein, CDR3 DNA. A D gene is named only where the DNA matches it firmly. Clone sizes are given selectively: once, few, many, or a class where the clone is expanded.

>TRBJ2-1|TRBV4-2|NA|TRBD2
CASSRYSGTSGDNEQFF
TGTGCCAGCAGCCGCTACAGCGGGACTAGCGGCGACAATGAGCAGTTCTTC
>TRBJ2-1|TRBV7-9|NA|NA
CASSSQGYNEQFF
TGTGCCAGCAGCTCACAGGGATACAATGAGCAGTTCTTC
>TRBJ1-5|TRBV6-5|NA|TRBD1
CASSTGASARAQHF
TGTGCCAGCAGTACAGGGGCGAGCGCTCGTGCCCAGCATTTT
>TRBJ1-1|TRBV7-9|NA|NA
CASSLVPGRTEAFF
TGTGCCAGCAGCTTAGTTCCAGGGAGGACTGAAGCTTTCTTT
>TRBJ1-1|TRBV9|once|NA
CASSVVGGVEAFF
TGTGCCAGCAGCGTAGTTGGCGGGGTTGAAGCTTTCTTT
>TRBJ2-1|TRBV5-5|NA|NA
CASSFRGGYNEQFF
TGTGCCAGCAGCTTCCGAGGGGGTTACAATGAGCAGTTCTTC
>TRBJ1-6|TRBV2|NA|TRBD1
CASRNRGSIHNSPLHF
TGTGCCAGCAGAAACAGGGGTTCGATCCACAATTCACCCCTCCACTTT
>TRBJ2-3|TRBV5-1|NA|TRBD2
CASRGVASGRSTDTQYF
TGCGCCAGCAGGGGGGTGGCGAGCGGGAGAAGCACAGATACGCAGTATTTT
>TRBJ1-4|TRBV28|NA|TRBD1
CASSSTGTYEKLFF
TGTGCCAGCAGTTCGACAGGGACGTACGAAAAACTGTTTTTT
>TRBJ2-7|TRBV5-8|NA|NA
CASSSAVRGGPQPPYTEQYF
TGTGCCAGCAGCTCGGCCGTGCGGGGAGGACCCCAACCACCTTATACCGAGCAGTACTTC
>TRBJ1-1|TRBV13|NA|TRBD1
CASSIGTGALNTEAFF
TGTGCCAGCAGCATCGGGACAGGGGCGTTGAACACTGAAGCTTTCTTT
>TRBJ2-5|TRBV5-4|NA|TRBD2
CASSLALAETQYF
TGTGCCAGCAGCTTGGCACTAGCGGAGACCCAGTACTTC
>TRBJ2-2|TRBV18|NA|NA
CASSPGREASGELFF
TGTGCCAGCTCACCAGGTAGAGAAGCGTCCGGGGAGCTGTTTTTT
>TRBJ1-3|TRBV3-1/TRBV3-2|NA|NA
CASSRVYVQVSSGNTIYF
TGTGCCAGCAGCCGAGTCTACGTACAGGTGAGCTCTGGAAACACCATATATTTT
>TRBJ1-6|TRBV30|NA|NA
CAWNLGGSPYNSPLHF
TGTGCCTGGAATCTGGGGGGAAGTCCCTATAATTCACCCCTCCACTTT
>TRBJ2-3|TRBV18|NA|TRBD2
CASSPMLGGTDTQYF
TGTGCCAGCTCACCTATGCTGGGAGGGACAGATACGCAGTATTTT
>TRBJ1-2|TRBV14|NA|NA
CASGEALAGYTF
TGTGCCAGCGGGGAGGCCCTCGCAGGCTACACCTTC
>TRBJ1-4|TRBV28|NA|NA
CASSLPGGGSEKLFF
TGTGCCAGCAGTTTGCCGGGCGGGGGCAGTGAAAAACTGTTTTTT
>TRBJ2-3|TRBV6-1|NA|TRBD1
CASSEEGQGPDTQYF
TGTGCCAGCAGTGAAGAGGGACAGGGTCCAGATACGCAGTATTTT
>TRBJ2-1|TRBV5-1|few|TRBD2
CASSLVPREGQQFF
TGCGCCAGCAGCTTGGTACCGCGGGAGGGCCAGCAGTTCTTC
>TRBJ2-1|TRBV3-1/TRBV3-2|NA|TRBD2
CASSGGGRPQFF
TGTGCCAGCAGCGGGGGAGGGAGGCCGCAATTCTTC
>TRBJ1-3|TRBV4-2|once|NA
CASSPGEMAGNTIYF
TGTGCCAGCAGCCCAGGGGAAATGGCTGGAAACACCATATATTTT
>TRBJ1-4|TRBV19|NA|TRBD1
CASRTSTGGNEKLFF
TGTGCCAGTAGAACCTCGACAGGGGGTAATGAAAAACTGTTTTTT
>TRBJ2-3|TRBV6-6|NA|NA
CASSLFGSAGGGSDTQYF
TGTGCCAGCAGTCTTTTTGGTTCGGCGGGCGGAGGGTCGGATACGCAGTATTTT
>TRBJ2-5|TRBV19|NA|NA
CASSVEKTQYF
TGTGCCAGTAGCGTCGAGAAGACCCAGTACTTC
>TRBJ2-7|TRBV23-1|NA|NA
CASSKSRDFSSYEQYF
TGCGCCAGCAGTAAAAGCCGGGACTTCAGCTCCTACGAGCAGTACTTC
>TRBJ2-1|TRBV4-1|once|NA
CASSQRGNEQFF
TGCGCCAGCAGCCAAAGGGGAAATGAGCAGTTCTTC
>TRBJ1-1|TRBV13|NA|NA
CASSTPHTANTEAFF
TGTGCCAGCAGCACCCCTCACACAGCGAACACTGAAGCTTTCTTT
>TRBJ1-2|TRBV19|NA|NA
CASSIGQGGGYTF
TGTGCCAGTAGTATAGGTCAGGGTGGTGGCTACACCTTC
>TRBJ2-1|TRBV29-1|NA|NA
CSVEYLRNEQFF
TGCAGCGTTGAATACCTGAGGAATGAGCAGTTCTTC
>TRBJ2-2|TRBV28|NA|NA
CACRGGQGGSGELFF
TGTGCCTGCCGGGGGGGACAGGGTGGATCCGGGGAGCTGTTTTTT
>TRBJ1-2|TRBV19|NA|TRBD1
CASTQETGQGYTF
TGTGCCAGTACCCAGGAGACAGGGCAAGGCTACACCTTC
>TRBJ2-7|TRBV5-6|NA|TRBD1
CASSGPTGVSYEQYF
TGTGCCAGCAGCGGACCTACAGGGGTGTCCTACGAGCAGTACTTC
>TRBJ2-1|TRBV7-3|NA|TRBD2
CASSFRLAGVNEQFF
TGTGCCAGCAGCTTTCGACTAGCGGGAGTCAATGAGCAGTTCTTC
>TRBJ2-7|TRBV7-9|NA|NA
CASSLSGEQYF
TGTGCCAGCAGCCTTTCGGGCGAGCAGTACTTC
>TRBJ1-1|TRBV27|NA|NA
CASSLARGTEAFF
TGTGCCAGCAGTTTAGCCCGGGGGACTGAAGCTTTCTTT
>TRBJ2-2|TRBV6-1|NA|TRBD2
CASSAGLAQRGGELFF
TGTGCCAGCAGTGCGGGACTAGCTCAACGTGGCGGGGAGCTGTTTTTT
>TRBJ1-4|TRBV2|NA|TRBD1
CASRNTGGAEEKLFF
TGTGCCAGCAGAAATACAGGGGGAGCTGAGGAAAAACTGTTTTTT
>TRBJ1-1|TRBV19|NA|NA
CASSITLLGNTEAFF
TGTGCCAGTAGTATAACCCTTTTGGGCAACACTGAAGCTTTCTTT
>TRBJ1-3|TRBV30|NA|NA
CAWSTGQPSGNTIYF
TGTGCCTGGAGTACAGGGCAGCCCTCTGGAAACACCATATATTTT
>TRBJ2-7|TRBV25-1|NA|NA
CASSFQLGRAYEQYF
TGTGCCAGCAGTTTTCAGTTAGGTCGGGCCTACGAGCAGTACTTC
>TRBJ1-6|TRBV7-6|NA|TRBD1
CASSLGGQGSNSPLHF
TGTGCCAGCAGCTTAGGCGGACAGGGATCTAATTCACCCCTCCACTTT
>TRBJ1-3|TRBV18|NA|TRBD1
CASSPLPPRTGGNANTIYF
TGTGCCAGCTCCCCGCTGCCCCCCCGGACAGGGGGGAATGCAAACACCATATATTTT
>TRBJ2-3|TRBV5-6|NA|TRBD2
CASSYLAGGPDTQYF
TGTGCCAGCAGCTACTTAGCGGGGGGGCCAGATACGCAGTATTTT
>TRBJ2-1|TRBV5-4|NA|NA
CASSPQAAGAGYNEQFF
TGTGCCAGCAGCCCCCAAGCTGCGGGGGCGGGCTACAATGAGCAGTTCTTC
>TRBJ1-2|TRBV19|NA|NA
CASSPSRNYGYTF
TGTGCCAGTAGTCCATCACGGAACTATGGCTACACCTTC
>TRBJ1-2|TRBV3-1/TRBV3-2|NA|TRBD1
CASSHRVTGGASLPINYGYTF
TGTGCCAGCAGCCATCGCGTGACAGGGGGCGCATCCCTCCCCATTAACTATGGCTACACCTTC
>TRBJ1-5|TRBV5-1|NA|NA
CASSSNGGNQPQHF
TGCGCCAGCAGCTCCAACGGCGGGAATCAGCCCCAGCATTTT
>TRBJ2-3|TRBV6-5|NA|NA
CASTRLGTDTQYF
TGTGCCAGCACCCGACTTGGCACAGATACGCAGTATTTT